A single sample is the source of the 2 T cell receptor beta chains below, sequenced in a study of blood T cell repertoires in COVID-19. TCRdb's table, derived via immunoSEQ multiplex PCR, lists solely in-frame clones and lacks some. In the table there are 150,000 to 200,000 clones, around 90% of which are singletons. Sequenced input: peripheral blood. These receptors all stem from a woman aged 50 to 60 with acute or convalescent COVID-19.

The chain has TRBV4-3 and TRBJ2-5; 9 bases fit TRBD2. Germline loops: CDR1 LGHNA, CDR2 YSLEER. Trimming removed 0 bases from V and 2 bases from J; junction bases left unmatched: 10. The CDR3 contains 18 residues. CDR3 DNA: TGCGCCAGCAGCCAAGATAGATCAGCGGGAGGAAATCAAGAGACCCAGTACTTC. Protein product: CASSQDRSAGGNQETQYF.

Turning to this clone: The same CDR3 is also encoded by other DNA sequences in this sample. The J gene is TRBJ2-7, the V gene TRBV6-2 or TRBV6-3; 13 bases line up with TRBD2. Germline CDR1 is MNHEY and CDR2 is SVGEGT. The CDR3 sequence is 14 residues long. J lost 2 bases, V lost 5 bases, and 0 bases had no gene match. The CDR3 DNA reads as TGTGCCAGCAGTGGGACTAGCGGGGCCTACGAGCAGTACTTC. Its translation is CASSGTSGAYEQYF.